This entry lists 23 T cell receptor beta chains sequenced from one sample in a study of CD8+ T cells in alopecia areata. The authors extracted RNA and reverse transcribed it into cDNA as the sequencing template. The data were produced by immunoSEQ multiplex PCR, yet TCRdb's version contains in-frame clones alone and is incomplete. The sample lists about 140,000 clones; approximately 50% were seen once. The sample consisted of CD4+ T cells sorted from blood, taken at week 0. The receptors derive from a human donor with alopecia areata.

The chain uses TRBV5-1 and TRBJ2-1, with 12 bases lining up with TRBD1. From germline, CDR1 is SGHRS and CDR2 YFSETQ. The V segment lost 4 bases and the J segment 7 bases; nucleotides outside the gene matches: 6. The CDR3 runs 15 residues. The CDR3 protein is CASSAGQGARNEQFF. The CDR3 DNA reads TGCGCCAGCAGCGCGGGACAGGGGGCGCGGAATGAGCAGTTCTTC.

The V gene is TRBV7-2, the J gene TRBJ2-7; TRBD2 aligns across 9 bases. The germline gives CDR1 SGHTA, CDR2 FQGNSA. With V trimmed by 3 bases and J by 4 bases, 10 bases remained unmatched. This CDR3 region has 16 residues. CDR3 residues: CASSFNLGSGGYEQYF. In DNA, the CDR3 is TGTGCCAGCAGCTTCAATTTGGGTAGCGGGGGTTACGAGCAGTACTTC.

This clone was seen many times. This chain joins TRBV27 and TRBJ1-5; D gene ambiguous. CDR3 length: 15 amino acids. The germline V and J ends were trimmed by 6 bases and 2 bases, with 14 bases remaining between them. Germline values: CDR1 MNHEY, CDR2 SMNVEV (reference sequence). CDR3 amino acids: CASSRNGGRNQPQHF. The CDR3 DNA sequence: TGTGCCAGCAGCCGCAACGGAGGGCGCAATCAGCCCCAGCATTTT.

The CDR3 bases are TGCAGCGCCGCTGGTTCCAACTCTGGAAACACCATATATTTT. It yields the protein CSAAGSNSGNTIYF. This chain joins TRBV29-1 and TRBJ1-3; D remains ambiguous. With 7 bases removed from V and 0 bases from J, the gap between germline ends came to 13 bases. Germline CDR1 SQVTM, CDR2 ANQGSEA. This CDR3 spans 14 amino acids. The whole variable domain, remainder taken from reference TRBV29-1 and TRBJ1-3, is SAVISQKPSRDICQRGTSLTIQCQVDSQVTMMFWYRQQPGQSLTLIATANQGSEATYESGFVIDKFPISRPNLTFSTLTVSNMSPEDSSIYLCSAAGSNSGNTIYFGEGSWLTVV.

This chain connects TRBV5-6 to TRBJ2-1; 8 bases match TRBD2. Germline V gives CDR1 SGHDT, CDR2 YYEEEE. V shed 4 bases and J 7 bases; nucleotides not matched to a gene: 7. The CDR3 length is 14 residues. Written as DNA, the CDR3 is TGTGCCAGCAGCGTGGGACTAGAAGGTAATGAGCAGTTCTTC. It encodes CASSVGLEGNEQFF.

J is TRBJ2-1 and V is TRBV23-1; 7 nucleotides match TRBD1. TRBV23-1 is filed as an ORF, its function uncertain. The CDR3 has 14 amino acids. V was clipped by 6 bases and J by 7 bases; unmatched bases: 9. The CDR3 nucleotides read TGCGCCAGCAGCCGGGGACAGCCTTTGAATGAGCAGTTCTTC. Its translation is CASSRGQPLNEQFF.

This chain uses TRBV29-1 with TRBJ1-2; 9 positions agree with TRBD1. Trimming cost V 6 bases and J 9 bases; bases outside gene matches: 5. From germline, CDR1 is SQVTM and CDR2 ANQGSEA. CDR3 length: 11 residues. The CDR3 coding sequence is TGCAGCGTGGACAGGGGAGTTCGCTACACCTTC. It specifies CSVDRGVRYTF. The variable domain in full, with the rest retrieved from reference TRBV29-1 and TRBJ1-2, is SAVISQKPSRDICQRGTSLTIQCQVDSQVTMMFWYRQQPGQSLTLIATANQGSEATYESGFVIDKFPISRPNLTFSTLTVSNMSPEDSSIYLCSVDRGVRYTFGSGTRLTVV.

The chain has TRBV6-5 and TRBJ2-1, with D perhaps matching TRBD1 (6 bases). Trimming left V 7 bases short and J 6 bases short, with 19 bases between. CDR3 length: 15 residues. Germline V gene data show CDR1 as MNHEY and CDR2 as SVGAGI. The CDR3 is CASTGRGAGRNEQFF. Here the CDR3 DNA reads TGTGCCAGCACCGGCAGGGGAGCTGGCCGCAATGAGCAGTTCTTC.

The V call is TRBV4-3, the J call TRBJ1-2; 11 bases line up with TRBD1. This CDR3 is 16 amino acids long. V was pared by 4 bases and J by 4 bases, with 8 bases of the junction left unmatched. The germline CDR1 and CDR2 sequences are LGHNA and YSLEER. The CDR3 DNA is TGCGCCAGCAGCCCAACGCCGGGACAGGGGGGCTATGGCTACACCTTC. This gives the protein CASSPTPGQGGYGYTF.

The chain couples TRBV18 to TRBJ1-5; no clear D. Germline values: CDR1 KGHSH, CDR2 LQKENI. Trimming removed 3 bases at V and 7 bases at J, with 10 bases between. CDR3 size: 13 residues. CDR3 residues: CASSPSDGQPQHF. The CDR3 coding sequence is TGTGCCAGCTCACCGTCAGATGGACAGCCCCAGCATTTT.

V usage is TRBV25-1 and J usage is TRBJ2-1; weak D call: TRBD2 (6 bases). This CDR3 region has 16 residues. Trimming shortened V by 3 bases and J by 10 bases, and 22 bases separated the two germline ends. CDR1 MGHDK and CDR2 SYGVNS come from the germline V gene. The CDR3 coding sequence is TGTGCCAGCAGTGAGCATGAGCGGGCAGGGAAGAGAGAGCAGTTCTTC. It is translated as CASSEHERAGKREQFF.

The genes are TRBV6-5 and TRBJ2-7, with D possibly TRBD1 on 5 matching bases. The germline V gene has CDR1 MNHEY and CDR2 SVGAGI. Between the trimmed V and J ends, which lost 6 bases and 4 bases, there was a span of 13 bases. The CDR3 sequence is 13 residues long. The DNA for the CDR3 is TGTGCCAGCAGGAGTGGGGCTCCATACGAGCAGTACTTC. Its translation: CASRSGAPYEQYF.

This clone was counted only a few times. The genes are TRBV28 and TRBJ2-1; D remains unclear. CDR1 is MDHEN and CDR2 is SYDVKM in the germline V gene. This CDR3 is 13 amino acids long. V shed 7 bases and J shed 15 bases, with 22 bases lying between them. CDR3 in amino acids: CASNVPGHNPGFF. In DNA, the CDR3 is TGTGCCAGCAATGTCCCGGGCCACAACCCGGGGTTCTTC. Using reference TRBV28 and TRBJ2-1 for the parts outside the CDR3, the full variable domain is DVKVTQSSRYLVKRTGEKVFLECVQDMDHENMFWYRQDPGLGLRLIYFSYDVKMKEKGDIPEGYSVSREKKERFSLILESASTNQTSMYLCASNVPGHNPGFFGPGTRLTVL.

This clone was counted only a few times. The rearrangement joins TRBV15 to TRBJ2-2; D perhaps matches TRBD2 (5 bases). Germline CDR1 reads LNHNV; CDR2 reads YYDKDF (reference sequence). This CDR3 region has 16 residues. V was shortened by 0 bases and J by 4 bases, with 12 bases between the two germline ends. CDR3 nucleotides: TGTGCCACCAGCAGAGATCTTGGAGGCTCCACCGGGGAGCTGTTTTTT. Amino acid sequence: CATSRDLGGSTGELFF.

This clone was detected a few times. The chain couples TRBV7-6 to TRBJ1-1; no definite D call. The CDR3 totals 14 residues. CDR1 and CDR2 from the germline V gene are SGHVS and FNYEAQ. V dropped 2 bases and J dropped 0 bases, with 7 bases sitting between them. CDR3 DNA sequence: TGTGCCAGCAGCTTACAGGTGGTGAACACTGAAGCTTTCTTT. Amino acids: CASSLQVVNTEAFF.

The J gene is TRBJ1-2, the V gene TRBV19; TRBD1 is a possible D gene (6 bases). Trimming removed 10 bases at V and 7 bases at J, with 19 bases between. This CDR3 comprises 13 residues. Germline V gives CDR1 LNHDA, CDR2 SQIVND (reference sequence). The CDR3 is CATRTQGNRGYTF. The DNA for the CDR3 is TGTGCCACCCGCACACAGGGAAATCGTGGCTACACCTTC.

This rearrangement joins TRBV30 to TRBJ2-7; D ambiguous. The CDR3 has 11 residues. Germline lookup yields CDR1 GTSNPN and CDR2 SVGIG (reference sequence). V shed 2 bases and J shed 3 bases, with 5 bases lying between them. In nucleotides, the CDR3 is TGTGCCTGGAGTTCGTTCTACGAGCAGTACTTC. This gives the protein CAWSSFYEQYF.

The chain is built from TRBV29-1 and TRBJ2-5; weak D call: TRBD2 (6 bases). V dropped 3 bases and J dropped 2 bases, with 19 bases sitting between them. Per germline, CDR1 SQVTM and CDR2 ANQGSEA. The CDR3 length is 16 residues. The CDR3 DNA follows: TGCAGCGTTGACGGAGCCGGGGGTGGTAGGCAAGAGACCCAGTACTTC. Translating it yields CSVDGAGGGRQETQYF.

This chain joins TRBV6-5 and TRBJ2-6; D unresolved. The CDR3 is 13 residues long. Trimming stripped 2 bases from V and 2 bases from J, with 1 base between. Germline CDR1 reads MNHEY; CDR2 reads SVGAGI. The CDR3 DNA reads as TGTGCCAGCAGTTACGCTGGGGCCAACGTCCTGACTTTC. Encoded protein: CASSYAGANVLTF.

This clone was recorded a few times. V is TRBV29-1 and J is TRBJ2-3; no definite D call. The V and J ends lost 6 bases and 2 bases respectively, with 12 bases between them. Germline-derived CDR1 and CDR2 are SQVTM and ANQGSEA. The CDR3 spans 13 residues. The CDR3 DNA sequence: TGCAGCGTCGCCAGACGGACCACAGATACGCAGTATTTT. The encoded protein is CSVARRTTDTQYF.

The genes are TRBV30 and TRBJ1-2; perhaps TRBD1 as D (6 bases). Germline CDR1 and CDR2: GTSNPN and SVGIG (reference sequence). Trimming took off 2 bases at V and 4 bases at J, with 11 bases between the two ends. The CDR3 has 13 amino acids. CDR3 nucleotides: TGTGCCTGGAGTTTAGACAGGACCTATGGCTACACCTTC. Its translation: CAWSLDRTYGYTF.

The chain couples TRBV7-2 to TRBJ2-5, with 8 bases fitting TRBD1. The V gene's germline CDR1 is SGHTA and CDR2 FQGNSA. CDR3 length: 14 amino acids. With 5 bases clipped from V and 3 bases from J, the junction kept 5 bases outside the gene matches. Written as DNA, the CDR3 is TGTGCCAGCAGCCCCCGGACAGGGAAAGAGACCCAGTACTTC. Amino acid sequence: CASSPRTGKETQYF.

V gene TRBV28 combines with J gene TRBJ2-3; 8 bases agree with TRBD2. V was pared by 6 bases and J by 5 bases, with 4 bases of the junction left unmatched. The length of the CDR3 is 13 residues. Germline CDR1 MDHEN, CDR2 SYDVKM. The CDR3 nucleotides are TGTGCCAGCAGACAGCGGGGGCGAGATACGCAGTATTTT. Its protein is CASRQRGRDTQYF.